This TCR beta chain was sequenced in a study of T-cell memory formation after mild COVID-19. Study summary: Each donor largely had its own TCR clusters.

General study findings and limits: Among clones peaking at day 37 in the second wave, SARS-CoV-2 specificity remained unconfirmed. The CD4+ clones that contracted clustered mainly within CM and EM, and the CD8+ clones concentrated in EMRA. From day 15 to 85, contracting clones were balanced between CD4 and CD8, whereas later expanders leaned toward CD4+.

The CDR3 sequence is 16 residues long. V gave up 4 bases and J gave up 0 bases, with 10 bases separating them. Germline CDR1 and CDR2: LNHDA and SQIVND (reference sequence). TCRdb redid the calling of the 5' RACE reads with MiXCR, one entry per CDR3 protein. Of approximately 250,000 distinct CDR3 sequences in the sample, 15% to 19% were seen once. Comments on this clonotype: Antigen: not known.

The specimen was PBMCs or a T cell subset sorted from them (not recorded which). The V call is TRBV19, the J call TRBJ1-6, with D possibly TRBD1 on 5 matching bases. The clonotype originates from an adult woman who had mild COVID-19 (a few samples of this study predate the infection). Cell type and time point are not known. The CDR3 bases are TGTGCCAGTAGTAGCGGGGGGAGCTCCTATAATTCACCCCTCCACTTT. Protein sequence: CASSSGGSSYNSPLHF.